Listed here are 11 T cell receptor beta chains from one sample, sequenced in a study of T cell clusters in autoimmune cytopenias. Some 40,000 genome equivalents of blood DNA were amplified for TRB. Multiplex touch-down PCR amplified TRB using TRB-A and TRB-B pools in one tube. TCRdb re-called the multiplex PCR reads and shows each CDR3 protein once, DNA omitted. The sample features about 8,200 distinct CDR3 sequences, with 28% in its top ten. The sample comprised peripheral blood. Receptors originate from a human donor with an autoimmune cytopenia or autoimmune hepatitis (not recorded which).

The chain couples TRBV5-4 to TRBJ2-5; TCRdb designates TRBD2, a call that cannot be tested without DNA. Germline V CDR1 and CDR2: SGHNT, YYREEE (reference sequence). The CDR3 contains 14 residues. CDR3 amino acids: CASRAGGVQETQYF.

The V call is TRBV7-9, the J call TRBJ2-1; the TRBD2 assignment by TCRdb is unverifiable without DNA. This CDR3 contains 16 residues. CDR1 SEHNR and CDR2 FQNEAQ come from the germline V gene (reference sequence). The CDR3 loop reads CASSLRSGRIYNEQFF.

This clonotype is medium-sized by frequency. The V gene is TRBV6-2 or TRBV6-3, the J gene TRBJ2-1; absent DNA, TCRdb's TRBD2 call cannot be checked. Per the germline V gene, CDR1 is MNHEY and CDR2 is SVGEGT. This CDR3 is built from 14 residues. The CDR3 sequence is CASTSGTGLGEQFF.

CDR3 amino acids: CASSLSVAGEKLFF. V gene TRBV28 combines with J gene TRBJ1-4. CDR3 size: 14 residues. CDR1 MDHEN and CDR2 SYDVKM come from the germline V gene.

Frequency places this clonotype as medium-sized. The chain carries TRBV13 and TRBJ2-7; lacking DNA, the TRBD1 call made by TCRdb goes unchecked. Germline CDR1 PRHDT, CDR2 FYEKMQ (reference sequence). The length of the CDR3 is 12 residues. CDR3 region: CASSLGTGEQYF.

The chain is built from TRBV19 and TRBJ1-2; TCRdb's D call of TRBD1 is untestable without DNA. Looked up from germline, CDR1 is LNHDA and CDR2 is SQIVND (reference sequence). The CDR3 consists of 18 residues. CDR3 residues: CASSIEAGGAGQVYGYTF. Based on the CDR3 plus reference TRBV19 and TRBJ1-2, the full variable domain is DGGITQSPKYLFRKEGQNVTLSCEQNLNHDAMYWYRQDPGQGLRLIYYSQIVNDFQKGDIAEGYSVSREKKESFPLTVTSAQKNPTAFYLCASSIEAGGAGQVYGYTFGSGTRLTVV.

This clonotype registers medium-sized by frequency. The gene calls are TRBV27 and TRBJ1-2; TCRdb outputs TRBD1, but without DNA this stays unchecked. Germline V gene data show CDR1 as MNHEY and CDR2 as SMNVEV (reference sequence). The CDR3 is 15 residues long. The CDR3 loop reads CASSPIGQANYGYTF.

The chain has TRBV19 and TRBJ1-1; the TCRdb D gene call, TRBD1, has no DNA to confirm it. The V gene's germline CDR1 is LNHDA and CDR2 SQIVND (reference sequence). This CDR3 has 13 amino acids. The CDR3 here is CASSKTGGEEAFF.

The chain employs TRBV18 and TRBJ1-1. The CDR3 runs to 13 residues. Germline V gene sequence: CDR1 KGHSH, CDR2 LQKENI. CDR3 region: CASSPLALDEAFF.

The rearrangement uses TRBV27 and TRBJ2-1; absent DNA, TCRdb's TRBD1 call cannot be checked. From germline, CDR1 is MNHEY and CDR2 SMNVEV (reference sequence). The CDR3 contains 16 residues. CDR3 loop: CASNERGWRLTDEQFF.

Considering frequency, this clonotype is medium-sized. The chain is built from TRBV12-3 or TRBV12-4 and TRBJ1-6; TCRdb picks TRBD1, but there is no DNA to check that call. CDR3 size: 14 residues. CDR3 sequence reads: CASSLVQGNSPLHF.